This T cell receptor beta chain appears in the sequencing data of a study of identical twins. This clonotype was seen a few times. Its specificity is unknown. Germline CDR1 is SGDLS and CDR2 is YYNGEE. CDR3 length: 18 amino acids. V gave up 3 bases and J gave up 2 bases; unmatched junction bases: 12. Unique molecular identifiers were present on the cDNA, which also gained a universal primer site by template switching. TCRdb re-analysed the 5' RACE reads in MiXCR, keeping a single row per CDR3 protein. The sample contains some 460,000 distinct CDR3 sequences, 14% of which appear only once. Findings of the study overall: Weaker excess twin sharing was seen among beta out-of-frame sequences. Part of the zero-insertion signal could reflect confounding by invariant MAIT and iNKT cells. A lower insertion count was a feature of abundant cord blood beta clonotypes, with no such feature in memory repertoires.

The same sample was also used in a study of yellow fever vaccine responses in identical twins.

The chain couples TRBV9 to TRBJ2-7, with TRBD2 matching 12 bases. Sequenced input: CD4+ T cells sorted from blood. This receptor was identified in a woman younger than 35 in good health. CDR3 sequence (DNA): TGTGCCAGCAGCGCCGGGACTAGCGGGCAAGTCCCACCCTACGAGCAGTACTTC. It translates to CASSAGTSGQVPPYEQYF.